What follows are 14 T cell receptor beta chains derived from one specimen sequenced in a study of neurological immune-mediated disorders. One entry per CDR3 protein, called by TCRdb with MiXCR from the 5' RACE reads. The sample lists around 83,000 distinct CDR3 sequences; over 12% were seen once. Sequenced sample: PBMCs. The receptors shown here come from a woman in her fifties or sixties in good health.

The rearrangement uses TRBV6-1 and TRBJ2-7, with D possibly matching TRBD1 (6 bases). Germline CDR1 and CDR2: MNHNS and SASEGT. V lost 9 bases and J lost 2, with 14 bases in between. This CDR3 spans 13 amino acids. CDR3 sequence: CASYRDTPYEQYF. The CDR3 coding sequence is TGTGCCAGTTACCGGGACACCCCCTACGAGCAGTACTTC.

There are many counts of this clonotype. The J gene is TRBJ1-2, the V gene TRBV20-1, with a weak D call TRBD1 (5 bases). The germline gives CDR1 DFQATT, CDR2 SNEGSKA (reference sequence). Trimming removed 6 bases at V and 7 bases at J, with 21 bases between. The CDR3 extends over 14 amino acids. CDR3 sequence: CSARRQVGGPGYTF. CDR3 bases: TGCAGTGCACGGAGGCAGGTCGGGGGTCCTGGCTACACCTTC.

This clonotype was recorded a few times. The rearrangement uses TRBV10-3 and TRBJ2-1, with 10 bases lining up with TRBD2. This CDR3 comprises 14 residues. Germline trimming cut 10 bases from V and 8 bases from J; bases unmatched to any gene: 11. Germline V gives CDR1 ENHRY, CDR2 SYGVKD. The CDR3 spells CATRTSGTLDEQFF. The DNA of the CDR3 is TGTGCCACCCGGACTAGCGGAACCCTAGATGAGCAGTTCTTC.

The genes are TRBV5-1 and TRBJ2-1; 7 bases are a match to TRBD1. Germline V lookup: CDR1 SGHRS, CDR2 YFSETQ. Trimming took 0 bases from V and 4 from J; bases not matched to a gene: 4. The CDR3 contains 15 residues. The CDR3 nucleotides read TGCGCCAGCAGCTTGGCGGACAGGAATTACAATGAGCAGTTCTTC. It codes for CASSLADRNYNEQFF.

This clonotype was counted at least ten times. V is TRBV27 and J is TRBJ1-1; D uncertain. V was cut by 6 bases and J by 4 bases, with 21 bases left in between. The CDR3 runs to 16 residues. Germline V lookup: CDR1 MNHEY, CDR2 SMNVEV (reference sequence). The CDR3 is CASRPPQFTIGTEAFF. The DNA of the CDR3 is TGTGCCAGCAGACCACCCCAATTTACGATAGGCACTGAAGCTTTCTTT.

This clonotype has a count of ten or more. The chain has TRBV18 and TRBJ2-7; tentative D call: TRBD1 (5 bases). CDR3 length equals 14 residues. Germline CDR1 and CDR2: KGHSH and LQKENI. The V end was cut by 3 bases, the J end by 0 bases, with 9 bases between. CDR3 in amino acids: CASSPLDSSYEQYF. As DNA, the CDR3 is TGTGCCAGCTCACCCCTTGACAGCTCCTACGAGCAGTACTTC.

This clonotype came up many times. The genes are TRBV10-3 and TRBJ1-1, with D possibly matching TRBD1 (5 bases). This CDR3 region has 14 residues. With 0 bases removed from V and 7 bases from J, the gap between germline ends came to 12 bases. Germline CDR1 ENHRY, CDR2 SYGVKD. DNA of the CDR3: TGTGCCATCAGTGAGTCCGCCCAGGGAGGTGAAGCTTTCTTT. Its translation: CAISESAQGGEAFF.

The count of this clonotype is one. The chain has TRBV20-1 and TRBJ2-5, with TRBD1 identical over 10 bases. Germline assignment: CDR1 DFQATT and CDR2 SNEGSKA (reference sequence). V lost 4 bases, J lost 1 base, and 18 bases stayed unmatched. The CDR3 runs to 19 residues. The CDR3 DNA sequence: TGCAGTGCTAAGGACCCCTTTGTAGCCGGGACAGGGGTCCAAGAGACCCAGTACTTC. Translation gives CSAKDPFVAGTGVQETQYF.

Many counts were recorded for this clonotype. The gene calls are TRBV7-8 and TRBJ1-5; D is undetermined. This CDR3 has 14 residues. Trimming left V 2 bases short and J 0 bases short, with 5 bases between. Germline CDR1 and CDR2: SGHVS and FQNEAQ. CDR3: CASSLLNSNQPQHF. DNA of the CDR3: TGTGCCAGCAGCTTACTGAATAGCAATCAGCCCCAGCATTTT.

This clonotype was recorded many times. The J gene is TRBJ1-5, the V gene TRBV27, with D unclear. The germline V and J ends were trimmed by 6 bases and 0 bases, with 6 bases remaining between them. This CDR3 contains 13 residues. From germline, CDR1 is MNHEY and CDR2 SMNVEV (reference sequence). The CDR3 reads CASRFNSNQPQHF. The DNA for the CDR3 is TGTGCCAGCAGATTTAATAGCAATCAGCCCCAGCATTTT.

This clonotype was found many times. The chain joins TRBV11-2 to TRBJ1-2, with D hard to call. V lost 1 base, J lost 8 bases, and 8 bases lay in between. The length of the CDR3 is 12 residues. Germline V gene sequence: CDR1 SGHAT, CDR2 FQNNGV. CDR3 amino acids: CASSLGFGGYTF. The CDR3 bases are TGTGCCAGCAGCTTAGGATTTGGCGGCTACACCTTC.

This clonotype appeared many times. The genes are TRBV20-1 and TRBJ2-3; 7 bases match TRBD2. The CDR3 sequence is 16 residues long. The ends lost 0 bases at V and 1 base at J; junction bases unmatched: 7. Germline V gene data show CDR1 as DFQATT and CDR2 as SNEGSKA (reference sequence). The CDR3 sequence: CSARDTRGLGTDTQYF. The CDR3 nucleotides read TGCAGTGCTAGAGATACCCGAGGACTAGGCACAGATACGCAGTATTTT.

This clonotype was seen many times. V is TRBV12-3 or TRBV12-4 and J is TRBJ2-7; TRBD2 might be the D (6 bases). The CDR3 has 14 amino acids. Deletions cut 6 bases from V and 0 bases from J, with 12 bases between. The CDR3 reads CASRKAGYSYEQYF. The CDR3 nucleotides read TGTGCCAGCAGGAAAGCGGGTTACTCCTACGAGCAGTACTTC.

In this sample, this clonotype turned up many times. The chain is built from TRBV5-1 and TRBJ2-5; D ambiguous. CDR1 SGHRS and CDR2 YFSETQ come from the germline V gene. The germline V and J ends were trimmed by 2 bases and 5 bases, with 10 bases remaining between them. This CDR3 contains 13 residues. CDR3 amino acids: CASSLRVRETQYF. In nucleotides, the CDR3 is TGCGCCAGCAGCTTAAGGGTTCGGGAGACCCAGTACTTC.